The text below deals with one T cell receptor (beta chain). Its antigen is currently unknown. The source of the sample is a study of T cells in Graves' hyperthyroidism and ophthalmopathy. V gave up 0 bases and J gave up 8 bases, with 10 bases separating them. The CDR3 spans 12 residues. Germline CDR1 DFQATT, CDR2 SNEGSKA (reference sequence). Findings and caveats of the study: Most clonotypes expanded in the thyroid (above 0.001) were also present in blood.

TCR beta CDR3 regions were amplified from RNA transcripts. HTBI primers were used for first-round RT-PCR of the TCR CDR3. A single record per CDR3 protein comes from TCRdb applying MiXCR to the multiplex PCR reads. The sample holds about 480,000 distinct CDR3 sequences; about an eighth are singletons and the top ten take around 17%. The rearrangement links TRBV20-1 to TRBJ1-2, with D hard to call. Material: blood. The source is a woman aged 18-29 years with Graves' hyperthyroidism. The CDR3 DNA follows: TGCAGTGCTAGAGATACGGGCCCCGGCTACACCTTC. Translating gives CSARDTGPGYTF.